These T cell receptor beta chains were read from a single sample in a study of neurological immune-mediated disorders. One entry per CDR3 protein results from TCRdb running MiXCR on the 5' RACE reads. The sample carries fewer than 45,000 distinct CDR3 sequences, 6% to 7% recorded once. The sample was CD4+ T cells from blood. These receptors were taken from a woman between 40 and 55 years old in good health. CDR3s include the opening cysteine and the closing phenylalanine or tryptophan.

>TRBV13
CASRFRLAGGETQYF
>TRBV9
CASSVGQGVNSPLHF
>TRBV5-5
CASSFLTGMNTEAFF
>TRBV5-1
CASSLDGGGRYNEQFF
>TRBV5-1
CASSWRDPSTDTQYF
>TRBV7-2
CASSLDPGAITNEKLFF
>TRBV5-1
CASSFGLAREGNTGELFF
>TRBV20-1
CSARDLRGEQYF
>TRBV20-1
CSARTEGLAGKTTFYEQYF
>TRBV29-1
CSVVSGSNQPQHF
>TRBV27
CASSLRGNTEAFF
>TRBV20-1
CSARDGTDSYNEQFF
>TRBV5-1
CASSLGSNTEAFF
>TRBV28
CASSPADRRPSYEQYF
>TRBV6-5
CASSYRTSGSPYEQYF
>TRBV20-1
CSARDLMRLAGHNEQFF
>TRBV28
CASNVGLRGLRETQYF
>TRBV20-1
CSARERADGGRTEAFF
>TRBV7-2
CASSLPGPPNQPQHF
>TRBV11-2
CASSKTSGRTDTQYF
>TRBV3-1
CASSQLAGAGELFF
>TRBV28
CASSSTANYGYTF
>TRBV12-3/TRBV12-4
CASSLSGVEKLFF